Detailed here is one T cell receptor beta chain. The antigen is unknown. This specimen belongs to a study of T cell responses to AZD1222 COVID-19 vaccine. Sequenced by immunoSEQ multiplex PCR; TCRdb stores in-frame clones only, minus some. The data show tens of thousands of clones, roughly nine tenths seen once. Whole-study findings and limits: Baseline serology detected seropositivity in only six AZD1222 recipients. After two AZD1222 doses, spike-specific TCR breadth and depth rose versus day 0. The donor group comprised mostly white British people and more females; the analysis possibly underestimated clonal diversity. Regions 160-218 and 743-854 dominated among vaccine-associated CD4 TCRs spanning spike.

CDR3 size: 13 residues. Germline V gene lookup returns CDR1 SGHTA and CDR2 FQGTGA. V was clipped by 4 bases and J by 8 bases, with 13 bases between them. This specimen was peripheral blood, taken 28 days after the second AZD1222 dose. The chain combines TRBV7-3 with TRBJ2-3, with D possibly matching TRBD2 (5 bases). This TCR came from an adult who received the AZD1222 COVID-19 vaccine. CDR3 nucleotide sequence: TGTGCCAGCAGCTCGGACTCGTCATCTACGCAGTATTTT. Its protein product is CASSSDSSSTQYF.